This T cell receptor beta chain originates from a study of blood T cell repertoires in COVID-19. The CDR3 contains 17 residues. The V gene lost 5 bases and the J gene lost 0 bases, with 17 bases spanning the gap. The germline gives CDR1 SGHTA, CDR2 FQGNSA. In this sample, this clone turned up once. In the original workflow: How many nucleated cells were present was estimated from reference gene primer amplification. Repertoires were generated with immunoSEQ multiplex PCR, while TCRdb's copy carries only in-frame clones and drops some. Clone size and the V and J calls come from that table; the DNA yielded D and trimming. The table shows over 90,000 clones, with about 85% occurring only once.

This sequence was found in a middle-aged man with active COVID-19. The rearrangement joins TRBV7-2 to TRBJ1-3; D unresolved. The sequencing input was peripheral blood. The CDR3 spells CASSLQPSGNSGNTIYF. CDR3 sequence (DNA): TGTGCCAGCAGCCTCCAACCCTCCGGGAACTCTGGAAACACCATATATTTT.